This entry lists 23 T cell receptor beta chains sequenced from one sample in a study of blood T cells in healthy people across ages. A second PCR of roughly 7 to 11 cycles used a sample-barcoded 5' primer and a J-beta primer mix. Via MiXCR, TCRdb re-called the 5' RACE reads, giving one row per CDR3 protein. Here the sample spans about 800,000 distinct CDR3 sequences, 58% being singletons. The specimen sequenced was blood. These receptors all stem from a man aged 30 to 45 in good health.

The V gene is TRBV20-1, the J gene TRBJ2-1; 10 nucleotides agree with TRBD2. The V gene's germline CDR1 is DFQATT and CDR2 SNEGSKA (reference sequence). The CDR3 consists of 14 residues. Trimming removed 3 bases from V and 8 bases from J; junction bases left unmatched: 7. The CDR3 protein is CSASLPSGSYEQFF. CDR3 in DNA: TGCAGTGCTAGTTTGCCTAGCGGGAGCTATGAGCAGTTCTTC.

J is TRBJ2-1 and V is TRBV5-1, with TRBD2 matching over 9 bases. V lost 6 bases, J lost 0 bases, and 7 bases stayed unmatched. The germline V gene encodes CDR1 SGHRS and CDR2 YFSETQ. This CDR3 has 16 residues. CDR3 protein: CASTLSSGVSYNEQFF. The CDR3, as DNA: TGCGCCAGCACTCTATCTAGCGGGGTCTCCTACAATGAGCAGTTCTTC. Using reference TRBV5-1 and TRBJ2-1 for the parts outside the CDR3, the full variable domain is KAGVTQTPRYLIKTRGQQVTLSCSPISGHRSVSWYQQTPGQGLQFLFEYFSETQRNKGNFPGRFSGRQFSNSRSEMNVSTLELGDSALYLCASTLSSGVSYNEQFFGPGTRLTVL.

This clonotype turned up a few times. The gene calls are TRBV28 and TRBJ2-5; TRBD2 agrees at 11 bases. V lost 3 bases, J lost 9 bases, and 6 bases stayed unmatched. CDR3 length equals 14 residues. Germline V gives CDR1 MDHEN, CDR2 SYDVKM. CDR3 coding DNA: TGTGCCAGCAGTTTGACTAGCGGGGCGAAGCCCCAGTACTTC. The encoded protein is CASSLTSGAKPQYF.

In its sample, this clonotype was seen a few times. The chain is built from TRBV29-1 and TRBJ1-5; D is uncertain. V dropped 7 bases and J dropped 4 bases, with 14 bases sitting between them. Germline CDR1 is SQVTM and CDR2 is ANQGSEA. CDR3 length equals 13 residues. The CDR3: CSASEGSNQPQHF. The DNA of the CDR3 is TGCAGCGCCTCAGAGGGAAGTAATCAGCCCCAGCATTTT. Together with reference TRBV29-1 and TRBJ1-5, the CDR3 gives the full variable domain: SAVISQKPSRDICQRGTSLTIQCQVDSQVTMMFWYRQQPGQSLTLIATANQGSEATYESGFVIDKFPISRPNLTFSTLTVSNMSPEDSSIYLCSASEGSNQPQHFGDGTRLSIL.

This clonotype is a singleton in its sample. The V and J genes are TRBV12-3 or TRBV12-4 and TRBJ2-3; D remains ambiguous. The germline V and J ends were trimmed by 5 bases and 1 base, with 10 bases remaining between them. This CDR3 is built from 14 residues. The chain's CDR3 is CASSANLRTDTQYF. Written as DNA, the CDR3 is TGTGCCAGCAGTGCGAATCTCCGCACAGATACGCAGTATTTT.

The chain joins TRBV6-1 to TRBJ2-3; 12 bases align to TRBD2. V shed 3 bases, J shed 6 bases, and the junction held 4 bases outside the gene matches. From germline, CDR1 is MNHNS and CDR2 SASEGT. The CDR3 totals 15 residues. The CDR3 sequence: CASSEASGGGDTQYF. DNA of the CDR3: TGTGCCAGCAGTGAGGCTAGCGGGGGGGGCGATACGCAGTATTTT.

V and J are TRBV5-1 and TRBJ2-7; tentatively, D is TRBD1 or TRBD2 (5 bases each). V dropped 4 bases and J dropped 5 bases, with 16 bases sitting between them. CDR1 SGHRS and CDR2 YFSETQ come from the germline V gene. The CDR3 runs 14 residues. The CDR3 reads CASSVGASNHEQYF. The CDR3 nucleotides are TGCGCCAGCAGCGTCGGGGCTAGCAATCACGAGCAGTACTTC.

This rearrangement joins TRBV11-2 to TRBJ2-7; 9 nucleotides line up with TRBD2. The CDR3 is 14 residues long. CDR1 SGHAT and CDR2 FQNNGV come from the germline V gene. V gave up 3 bases and J gave up 6 bases; unmatched junction bases: 6. DNA of the CDR3: TGTGCCAGCAGCTTGCCCCCTAGCGGGGTCGAGCAGTACTTC. Amino acids: CASSLPPSGVEQYF.

A few counts support this clonotype. The chain recombines TRBV7-2 with TRBJ2-7; TRBD1 matches 8 bases. The CDR3 loop spans 15 amino acids. J was trimmed by 2 bases and V by 2 bases; bases with no gene match: 5. The V gene's germline CDR1 is SGHTA and CDR2 FQGNSA. The CDR3 is CASSLMAGGAYEQYF. The CDR3, as DNA: TGTGCCAGCAGCTTAATGGCAGGGGGCGCCTACGAGCAGTACTTC.

The chain joins TRBV5-1 to TRBJ2-7, with D perhaps matching TRBD2 (5 bases). The CDR3 sequence is 14 residues long. The germline gives CDR1 SGHRS, CDR2 YFSETQ. The V end lost 3 bases, the J end lost 3 bases, and 13 bases lay between the germline ends. The CDR3: CASSSSSLSYEQYF. CDR3 DNA sequence: TGCGCCAGCAGCTCGTCTAGCCTTAGCTACGAGCAGTACTTC. Variable domain in full (rest from reference TRBV5-1 and TRBJ2-7): KAGVTQTPRYLIKTRGQQVTLSCSPISGHRSVSWYQQTPGQGLQFLFEYFSETQRNKGNFPGRFSGRQFSNSRSEMNVSTLELGDSALYLCASSSSSLSYEQYFGPGTRLTVT.

This clonotype turned up a few times. The chain joins TRBV4-3 to TRBJ2-6; TRBD1 matches 8 bases. The length of the CDR3 is 20 residues. The V segment lost 0 bases and the J segment 2 bases; nucleotides outside the gene matches: 12. Germline CDR1 is LGHNA and CDR2 is YSLEER. CDR3 sequence reads: CASSQDSLDRESTGANVLTF. The CDR3 DNA reads as TGCGCCAGCAGCCAAGATAGTTTGGACAGGGAATCGACTGGGGCCAACGTCCTGACTTTC.

This clonotype was counted only a few times. This sequence joins TRBV25-1 and TRBJ2-7, with D maybe TRBD2 (7 bases). The CDR3 has 15 amino acids. Trimming left V 7 bases short and J 2 bases short, with 18 bases between. Per the germline V gene, CDR1 is MGHDK and CDR2 is SYGVNS. CDR3 region: CASTGGLGGAYEQYF. The DNA of the CDR3 is TGTGCCAGCACGGGGGGCCTTGGTGGGGCCTACGAGCAGTACTTC.

The rearrangement links TRBV6-6 to TRBJ2-6; D unclear. The ends were cut back, 9 bases at V and 0 bases at J, with 9 bases in the middle. CDR3 length equals 14 residues. Germline V gene lookup returns CDR1 MNHNY and CDR2 SVGAGI (reference sequence). CDR3 coding DNA: TGTGCCAGTAAGGACCGCTCTGGGGCCAACGTCCTGACTTTC. Amino acid sequence: CASKDRSGANVLTF.

In this sample, this clonotype turned up many times. V usage is TRBV6-2 or TRBV6-3 and J usage is TRBJ1-2; D gene uncertain. The CDR3 has 12 residues. Germline CDR1 and CDR2: MNHEY and SVGEGT. Trimming removed 2 bases at V and 2 bases at J, with 3 bases between. This CDR3 reads CASSYRNYGYTF. The CDR3 coding sequence is TGTGCCAGCAGTTACCGGAACTATGGCTACACCTTC.

The V call is TRBV9, the J call TRBJ1-2; D gene uncertain. The germline gives CDR1 SGDLS, CDR2 YYNGEE. The V and J ends lost 0 bases and 0 bases respectively, with 6 bases between them. The CDR3 length is 14 residues. CDR3 residues: CASSVDVSNYGYTF. The CDR3 coding sequence is TGTGCCAGCAGCGTAGATGTCTCTAACTATGGCTACACCTTC.

J is TRBJ1-2 and V is TRBV7-2; maybe TRBD1 (5 bases). This CDR3 has 13 amino acids. Trimming cost V 5 bases and J 4 bases, with 11 bases left between them. Germline V gene sequence: CDR1 SGHTA, CDR2 FQGNSA. CDR3 region: CASSTEGIYGYTF. The CDR3 region has the DNA TGTGCCAGCAGCACCGAGGGGATCTATGGCTACACCTTC.

As concerns this clonotype: One end of the junction does not line up with germline, which may come from a read error. This sequence joins TRBV9 and TRBJ1-5; D might be TRBD1 (5 bases). The germline CDR1 and CDR2 sequences are SGDLS and YYNGEE. The CDR3 has 15 amino acids. In DNA, the CDR3 is TGTGCCGGCAGCGTAGATGGGGGTACAGGAAGTCCCCAGCATTTT. Protein product: CAGSVDGGTGSPQHF.

The rearrangement uses TRBV12-3 or TRBV12-4 and TRBJ1-2; TRBD1 agrees at 9 bases. The length of the CDR3 is 13 residues. The V and J ends lost 3 bases and 13 bases, in that order; junction bases with no gene match: 9. In DNA form, the CDR3 reads TGTGCCAGCAGTTTGAGCCCCGGGACAGGGAGCACCTTC. As protein: CASSLSPGTGSTF.

In this sample, this clonotype turned up a few times. The chain couples TRBV6-1 to TRBJ2-4, with TRBD1 matching 9 bases. This CDR3 has 16 amino acids. The V segment lost 2 bases and the J segment 0 bases; nucleotides outside the gene matches: 2. Germline V lookup: CDR1 MNHNS, CDR2 SASEGT. The CDR3 DNA sequence: TGTGCCAGCAGTGAAAGACAGGGGGTAGCCAAAAACATTCAGTACTTC. The encoded protein is CASSERQGVAKNIQYF.

Notes on this clonotype: Germline is not matched at one junction end, which may reflect a read error. V usage is TRBV28 and J usage is TRBJ2-4, with 10 bases lining up with TRBD1. Near its end, the DNA agrees better with TRBJ2-7, so the J call may be wrong. CDR1 is MDHEN, CDR2 SYDVKM, per germline. This CDR3 comprises 13 residues. CDR3 sequence (DNA): TGTGTCAGCCACGGGACAGGGGCCTACGAGCAGTACTTC. The encoded protein is CVSHGTGAYEQYF.

V gene TRBV7-2 combines with J gene TRBJ1-2; no reliable D call. In germline, CDR1 is SGHTA, CDR2 FQGNSA. The CDR3 spans 14 residues. V was shortened by 1 base and J by 8 bases, with 14 bases between the two germline ends. The CDR3 loop reads CASSLDSNPGGYTF. CDR3 coding DNA: TGTGCCAGCAGCTTAGATTCCAACCCTGGAGGCTACACCTTC.

This clonotype showed up just a few times. V gene TRBV29-1 combines with J gene TRBJ2-7; TRBD1 or TRBD2 may be the D gene (5 bases each). Germline V gene sequence: CDR1 SQVTM, CDR2 ANQGSEA. The CDR3 runs 12 residues. Trimming stripped 4 bases from V and 2 bases from J, with 9 bases between. As DNA, the CDR3 is TGCAGCGTTGTTGGGGGAACCTACGAGCAGTACTTC. Its translation is CSVVGGTYEQYF.

The CDR3 sequence is CASTYTFGTADIQYF. The CDR3 DNA reads TGTGCCAGCACTTACACGTTCGGGACAGCGGACATTCAGTACTTC. The chain employs TRBV28 and TRBJ2-4; 7 bases agree with TRBD1. CDR1 is MDHEN, CDR2 SYDVKM, per germline. Trimming removed 7 bases from V and 8 bases from J; junction bases left unmatched: 14. The CDR3 is made up of 15 amino acids. Together with reference TRBV28 and TRBJ2-4, the CDR3 gives the full variable domain: DVKVTQSSRYLVKRTGEKVFLECVQDMDHENMFWYRQDPGLGLRLIYFSYDVKMKEKGDIPEGYSVSREKKERFSLILESASTNQTSMYLCASTYTFGTADIQYFGAGTRLSVL.